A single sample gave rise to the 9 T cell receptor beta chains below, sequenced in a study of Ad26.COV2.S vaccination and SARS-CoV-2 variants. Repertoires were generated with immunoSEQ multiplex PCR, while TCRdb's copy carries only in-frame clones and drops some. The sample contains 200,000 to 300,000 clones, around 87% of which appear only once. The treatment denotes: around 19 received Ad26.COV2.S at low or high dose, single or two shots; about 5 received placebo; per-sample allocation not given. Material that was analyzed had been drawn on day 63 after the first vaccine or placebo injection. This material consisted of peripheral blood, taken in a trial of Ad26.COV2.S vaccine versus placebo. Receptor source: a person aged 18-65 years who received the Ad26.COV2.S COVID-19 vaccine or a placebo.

The CDR3 loop reads CASRPGLAGGSRSYNEQFF. DNA of the CDR3: TGTGCCAGCAGACCGGGACTAGCGGGCGGATCCCGGTCCTACAATGAGCAGTTCTTC. J is TRBJ2-1 and V is TRBV2; 12 bases match TRBD2. CDR1 SNHLY and CDR2 FYNNEI come from the germline V gene. The V segment lost 6 bases and the J segment 1 base; nucleotides outside the gene matches: 13. The CDR3 runs to 19 residues.

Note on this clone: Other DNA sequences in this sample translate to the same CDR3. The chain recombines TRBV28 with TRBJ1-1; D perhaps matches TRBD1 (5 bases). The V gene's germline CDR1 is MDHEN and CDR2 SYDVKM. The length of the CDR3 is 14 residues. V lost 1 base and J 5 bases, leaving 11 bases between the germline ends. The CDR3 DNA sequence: TGTGCCAGCAGTTTATCGGGGGGAGGAACTGAAGCTTTCTTT. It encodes CASSLSGGGTEAFF.

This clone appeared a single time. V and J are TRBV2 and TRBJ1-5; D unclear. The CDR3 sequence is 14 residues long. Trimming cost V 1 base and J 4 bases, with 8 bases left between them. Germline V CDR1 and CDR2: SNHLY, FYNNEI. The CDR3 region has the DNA TGTGCCAGCAGTGAAGGGAGGAAGAATCAGCCCCAGCATTTT. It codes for CASSEGRKNQPQHF.

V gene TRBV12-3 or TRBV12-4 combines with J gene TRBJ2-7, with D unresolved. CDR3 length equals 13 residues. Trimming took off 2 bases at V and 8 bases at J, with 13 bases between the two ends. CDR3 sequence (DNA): TGTGCCAGCAGTTTATCTGGTCCCGGGCAGCAGTACTTC. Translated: CASSLSGPGQQYF.

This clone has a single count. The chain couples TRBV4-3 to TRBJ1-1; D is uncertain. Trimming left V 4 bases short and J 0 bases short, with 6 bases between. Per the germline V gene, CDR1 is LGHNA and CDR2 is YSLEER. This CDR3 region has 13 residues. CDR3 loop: CASSLAMNTEAFF. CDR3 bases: TGCGCCAGCAGCCTCGCGATGAACACTGAAGCTTTCTTT.

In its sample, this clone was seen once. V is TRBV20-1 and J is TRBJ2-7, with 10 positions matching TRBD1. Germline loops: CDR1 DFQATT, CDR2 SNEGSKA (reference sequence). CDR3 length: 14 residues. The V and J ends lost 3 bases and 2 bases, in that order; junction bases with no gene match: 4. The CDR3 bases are TGCAGTGCTAGTAGACAGGGGGCCACCTACGAGCAGTACTTC. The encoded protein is CSASRQGATYEQYF.

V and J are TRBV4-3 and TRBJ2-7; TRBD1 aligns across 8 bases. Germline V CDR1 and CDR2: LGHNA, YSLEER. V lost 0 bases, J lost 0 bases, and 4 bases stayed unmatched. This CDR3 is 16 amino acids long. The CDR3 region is CASSQEGTGGSYEQYF. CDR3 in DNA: TGCGCCAGCAGCCAAGAGGGCACAGGGGGCTCCTACGAGCAGTACTTC.

The CDR3 here is CASSYSPGNEQYF. CDR3 DNA: TGTGCCAGCAGTTACTCGCCTGGCAACGAGCAGTACTTC. The V gene is TRBV6-2 or TRBV6-3, the J gene TRBJ2-7; D remains ambiguous. The CDR3 runs to 13 residues. Per the germline V gene, CDR1 is MNHEY and CDR2 is SVGEGT. Trimming cost V 0 bases and J 5 bases, with 8 bases left between them.

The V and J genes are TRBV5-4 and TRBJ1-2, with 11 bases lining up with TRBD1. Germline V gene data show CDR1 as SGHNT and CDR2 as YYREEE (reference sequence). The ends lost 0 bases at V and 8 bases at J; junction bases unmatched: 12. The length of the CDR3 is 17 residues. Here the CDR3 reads CASSLAIGQGAPTGYTF. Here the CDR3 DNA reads TGTGCCAGCAGCTTGGCCATAGGACAGGGGGCGCCGACCGGCTACACCTTC.